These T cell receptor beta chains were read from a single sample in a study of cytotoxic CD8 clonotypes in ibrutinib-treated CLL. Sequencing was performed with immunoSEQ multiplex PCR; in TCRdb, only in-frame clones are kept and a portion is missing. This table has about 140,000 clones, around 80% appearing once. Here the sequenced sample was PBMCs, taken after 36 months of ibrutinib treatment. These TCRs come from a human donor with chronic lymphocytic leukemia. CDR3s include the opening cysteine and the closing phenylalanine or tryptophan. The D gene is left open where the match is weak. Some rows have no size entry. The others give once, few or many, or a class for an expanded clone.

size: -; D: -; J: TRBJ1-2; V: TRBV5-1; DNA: TGCGCCAGCAGCTTTGCCGGAGGGAGCTATGGCTACACCTTC; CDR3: CASSFAGGSYGYTF
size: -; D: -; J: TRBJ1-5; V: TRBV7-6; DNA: TGTGCCAGCAGCTCAATTCGGGGATTGGGCAGCAATCAGCCCCAGCATTTT; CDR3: CASSSIRGLGSNQPQHF
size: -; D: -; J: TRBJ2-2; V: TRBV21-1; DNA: TGTGCCAGCGTACAGGGGGCCGGGGAGCTGTTTTTT; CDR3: CASVQGAGELFF
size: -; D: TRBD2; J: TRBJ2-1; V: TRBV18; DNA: TGTGCCAGCTCACCCTTACAGCGGGGGGGGAGCTCCTACAATGAGCAGTTCTTC; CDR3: CASSPLQRGGSSYNEQFF
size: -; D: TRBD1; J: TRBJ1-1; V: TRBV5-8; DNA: TGTGCCAGCAGTTCCGACAGGGGTGGCACTGAAGCTTTCTTT; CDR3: CASSSDRGGTEAFF
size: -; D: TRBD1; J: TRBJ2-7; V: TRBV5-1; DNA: TGCGCCAGCAGCCTAAACGTGGGACAGGTGGGGTACGAGCAGTACTTC; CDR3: CASSLNVGQVGYEQYF
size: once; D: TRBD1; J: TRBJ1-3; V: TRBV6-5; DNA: TGTGCCAGCAGTGGGACAGGGGGCTCTGGAAACACCATATATTTT; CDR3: CASSGTGGSGNTIYF
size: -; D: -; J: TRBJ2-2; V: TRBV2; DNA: TGTGCCAGCAGTGTACAGAACACCGGGGAGCTGTTTTTT; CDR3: CASSVQNTGELFF
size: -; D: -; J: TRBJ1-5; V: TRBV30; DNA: TGTGCCTGGAGTGTACGCGCTAATCAGCCCCAGCATTTT; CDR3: CAWSVRANQPQHF
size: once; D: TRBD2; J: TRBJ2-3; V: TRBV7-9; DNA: TGTGCCAGCAGCCCACTAGCGGGGGCAGATACGCAGTATTTT; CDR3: CASSPLAGADTQYF
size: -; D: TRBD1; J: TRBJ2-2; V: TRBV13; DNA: TGTGCCAGCAGGCACCCCGGGACAGGGAGCACCGGGGAGCTGTTTTTT; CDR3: CASRHPGTGSTGELFF
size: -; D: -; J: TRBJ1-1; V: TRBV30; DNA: TGTGCCTGGAGTGTCGGGGGGAACACTGAAGCTTTCTTT; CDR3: CAWSVGGNTEAFF
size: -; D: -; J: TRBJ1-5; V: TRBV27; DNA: TGTGCCAGCAGTTTATTTTACGGGAGGGCGGATAGCAATCAGCCCCAGCATTTT; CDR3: CASSLFYGRADSNQPQHF
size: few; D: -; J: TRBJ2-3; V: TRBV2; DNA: TGTGCCAGCACACTGAGCACAGATACGCAGTATTTT; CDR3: CASTLSTDTQYF
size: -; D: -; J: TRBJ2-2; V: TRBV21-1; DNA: TGTGCCAGCAGCGAGCAGGGCCCCACCGGGGAGCTGTTTTTT; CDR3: CASSEQGPTGELFF
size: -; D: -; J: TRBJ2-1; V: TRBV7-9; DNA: TGTGCCAGCAGGGAAAATTACAATGAGCAGTTCTTC; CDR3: CASRENYNEQFF
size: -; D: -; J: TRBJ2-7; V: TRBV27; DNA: TGTGCCAGCAGTCCAGGGGTTACATACGAGCAGTACTTC; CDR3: CASSPGVTYEQYF
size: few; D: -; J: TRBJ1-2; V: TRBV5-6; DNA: TGTGCCAGCAGCGCTGGATTTGGCTATGGCTACACCTTC; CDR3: CASSAGFGYGYTF
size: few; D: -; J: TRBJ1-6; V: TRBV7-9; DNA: TGTGCCAGCAGCTCTAACAGAAATTCACCCCTCCACTTT; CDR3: CASSSNRNSPLHF
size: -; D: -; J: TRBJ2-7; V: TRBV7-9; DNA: TGTGCCAGCAGCTTATTTGACGTTTCCATTTACGAGCAGTACTTC; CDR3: CASSLFDVSIYEQYF
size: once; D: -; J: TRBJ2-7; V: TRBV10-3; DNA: TGTGCCATCAGTGTCGGGACCTACGAGCAGTACTTC; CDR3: CAISVGTYEQYF
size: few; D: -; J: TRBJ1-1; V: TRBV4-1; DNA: TGCGCCAGCCACCCCCACGACAGGCATAAACCAAACACTGAAGCTTTCTTT; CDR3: CASHPHDRHKPNTEAFF
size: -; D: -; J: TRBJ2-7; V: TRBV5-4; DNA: TGTGCCAGCAGCTCCCCAGGGGGGCTGGTTGTCGAGCAGTACTTC; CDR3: CASSSPGGLVVEQYF
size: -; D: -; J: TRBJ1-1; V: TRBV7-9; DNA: TGTGCCAGCAGCTTCTGGACGGACCTCACTGAAGCTTTCTTT; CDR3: CASSFWTDLTEAFF
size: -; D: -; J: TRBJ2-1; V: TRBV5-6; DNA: TGTGCCAGCAGCTACCGGGCCTTAGAACCGTTCTTC; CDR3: CASSYRALEPFF